This T cell receptor beta chain was identified in a study of Graves' ophthalmopathy and Graves' hyperthyroidism. As the template, RNA transcripts were used to amplify TCR beta CDR3 regions. RT-PCR with HTBI primers came first, then second-round multiplex PCR. MiXCR was run by TCRdb on the multiplex PCR reads, yielding one entry per CDR3 protein. The sample lists 300,000 or so distinct CDR3 sequences, roughly a sixth seen once, with about 12% in the top ten. The CDR3 loop spans 13 amino acids. The ends were cut back, 5 bases at V and 7 bases at J, with 15 bases in the middle. Germline CDR1 is SGHAT and CDR2 is FQNNGV.

This sequence was found in an adult man with Graves' ophthalmopathy. Sequencing input: peripheral blood. The chain carries TRBV11-2 and TRBJ2-7, with a weak D call TRBD1 (5 bases). CDR3: CASSVLRAGEQYF. CDR3 DNA sequence: TGTGCCAGCAGCGTACTCAGGGCCGGGGAGCAGTACTTC.